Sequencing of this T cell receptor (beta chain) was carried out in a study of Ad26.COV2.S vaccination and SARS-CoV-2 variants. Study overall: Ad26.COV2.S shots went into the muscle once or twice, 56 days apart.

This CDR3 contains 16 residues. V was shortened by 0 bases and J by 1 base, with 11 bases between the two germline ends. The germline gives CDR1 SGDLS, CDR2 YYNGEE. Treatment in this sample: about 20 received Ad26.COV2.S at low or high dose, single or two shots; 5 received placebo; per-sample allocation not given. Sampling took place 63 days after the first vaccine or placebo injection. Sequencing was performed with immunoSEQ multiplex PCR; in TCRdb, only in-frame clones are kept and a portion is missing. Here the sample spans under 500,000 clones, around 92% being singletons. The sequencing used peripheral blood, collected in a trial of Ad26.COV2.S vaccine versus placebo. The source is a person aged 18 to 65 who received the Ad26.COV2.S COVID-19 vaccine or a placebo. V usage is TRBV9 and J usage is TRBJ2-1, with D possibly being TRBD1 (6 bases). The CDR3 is CASSVDGQGSYNEQFF. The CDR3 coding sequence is TGTGCCAGCAGCGTAGATGGGCAGGGGTCCTACAATGAGCAGTTCTTC.